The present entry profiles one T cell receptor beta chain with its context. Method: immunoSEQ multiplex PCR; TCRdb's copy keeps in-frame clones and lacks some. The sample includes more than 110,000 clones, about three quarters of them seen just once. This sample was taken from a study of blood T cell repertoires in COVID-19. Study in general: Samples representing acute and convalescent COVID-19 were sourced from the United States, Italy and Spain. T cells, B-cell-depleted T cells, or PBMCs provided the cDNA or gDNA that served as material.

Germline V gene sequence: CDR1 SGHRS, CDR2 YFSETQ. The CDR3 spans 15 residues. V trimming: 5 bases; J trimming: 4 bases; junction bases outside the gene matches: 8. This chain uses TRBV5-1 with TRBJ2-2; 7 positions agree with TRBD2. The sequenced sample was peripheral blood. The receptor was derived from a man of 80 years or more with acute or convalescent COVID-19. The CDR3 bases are TGCGCCAGCAGATCCGGGACTACAATCACCGGGGAGCTGTTTTTT. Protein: CASRSGTTITGELFF.